One sample yielded the 13 T cell receptor beta chains listed below, sequenced in a study of T-cell memory formation after mild COVID-19 (TCRdb year 2021). The method was 5' RACE. TCRdb names Illumina NovaSeq 6000 as the instrument used. TCRdb reworked the public reads: Q25 trimming with fastp, MiXCR clone assembly, productive beta chains retained. CDR3 protein sequences are deduplicated, and each keeps its most common genes and DNA. The sample data list 150,000 to 200,000 distinct CDR3 sequences, and approximately 17% of these were observed just once. Clones ranked in the top ten supply more than 3% of the sample. Material for sequencing was PBMCs or a T cell subset sorted from them (not recorded which). The receptors were sampled from a young man who had mild COVID-19 (a few samples of this study predate the infection). The sample titles of this study are shuffled in the database, so cell type and time point are left out; the donor was told from shared clones.

This clonotype has ten or more counts. This chain links TRBV30 with TRBJ1-2; D gene unclear. Germline V gives CDR1 GTSNPN, CDR2 SVGIG (reference sequence). The CDR3 spans 13 residues. V was trimmed by 4 bases and J by 4 bases, leaving 13 bases between them. DNA for the CDR3: TGTGCCTGGAAACGAGACCGCCCCTATGGCTACACCTTC. Its translation is CAWKRDRPYGYTF. Supplemented by reference TRBV30 and TRBJ1-2, the full variable domain reads SQTIHQWPATLVQPVGSPLSLECTVEGTSNPNLYWYRQAAGRGLQLLFYSVGIGQISSEVPQNLSASRPQDRQFILSSKKLLLSDSGFYLCAWKRDRPYGYTFGSGTRLTVV.

This clonotype turned up a few times. The chain carries TRBV24-1 and TRBJ2-1, with a possible D match to TRBD1 (6 bases). Germline loops: CDR1 KGHDR, CDR2 SFDVKD. With 3 bases removed from V and 7 bases from J, the gap between germline ends came to 9 bases. The CDR3 has 13 amino acids. The CDR3 DNA reads TGTGCCACCAGTGATACTGACAGGAATGAGCAGTTCTTC. This gives the protein CATSDTDRNEQFF.

This clonotype was counted a few times. V usage is TRBV12-3 or TRBV12-4 and J usage is TRBJ2-2; 8 bases are a match to TRBD1. With 5 bases clipped from V and 6 bases from J, the junction kept 5 bases outside the gene matches. The CDR3 extends over 14 amino acids. The CDR3, as DNA: TGTGCCAGCAGTCCCCGGACAGGGCCCGGGGAGCTGTTTTTT. Translated: CASSPRTGPGELFF.

The J gene is TRBJ2-2, the V gene TRBV7-2; possibly TRBD1 or TRBD2 for D (5 bases each). Germline assignment: CDR1 SGHTA and CDR2 FQGNSA. The V end lost 3 bases, the J end lost 3 bases, and 11 bases lay between the germline ends. There are 15 residues in the CDR3. The CDR3 nucleotides read TGTGCCAGCAGCTTTCAGGGAGTGGACACCGGGGAGCTGTTTTTT. It encodes CASSFQGVDTGELFF.

V is TRBV6-2 or TRBV6-3 and J is TRBJ2-1; 9 positions agree with TRBD2. The CDR3 is made up of 15 amino acids. V dropped 8 bases and J dropped 8; count of bases not matched to a gene: 13. Germline V gene lookup returns CDR1 MNHEY and CDR2 SVGEGT. Here the CDR3 reads CASGMSGGSQDEQFF. The CDR3, as DNA: TGTGCCAGCGGAATGAGCGGGGGGTCCCAGGATGAGCAGTTCTTC.

Only a few counts were recorded for this clonotype. This chain connects TRBV12-3 or TRBV12-4 to TRBJ1-1; D may be TRBD1 (5 bases). V was trimmed by 6 bases and J by 7 bases, leaving 12 bases between them. CDR3 length: 12 amino acids. The chain's CDR3 is CASSNPGIEAFF. The CDR3 DNA reads as TGTGCCAGCAGCAACCCAGGGATTGAAGCTTTCTTT.

This clonotype was seen only a few times. The chain has TRBV5-1 and TRBJ2-3; D is unresolved. The CDR3 sequence is 12 residues long. The V gene lost 4 bases and the J gene lost 6 bases, with 9 bases spanning the gap. Per the germline V gene, CDR1 is SGHRS and CDR2 is YFSETQ. The CDR3 loop reads CASSHPGDTQYF. Here the CDR3 DNA reads TGCGCCAGCAGCCACCCCGGGGATACGCAGTATTTT.

This chain joins TRBV28 and TRBJ1-5; no definite D call. Germline V gene lookup returns CDR1 MDHEN and CDR2 SYDVKM. The CDR3 covers 17 residues. V gave up 4 bases and J gave up 0 bases, with 16 bases separating them. The chain's CDR3 is CASSSLSGYYSNQPQHF. CDR3 coding DNA: TGTGCCAGCAGTTCGCTCTCAGGATACTATAGCAATCAGCCCCAGCATTTT.

This chain joins TRBV20-1 and TRBJ2-1; D possibly uses TRBD1 or TRBD2 (5 bases each). Germline CDR1 and CDR2: DFQATT and SNEGSKA (reference sequence). The CDR3 loop spans 13 amino acids. V dropped 5 bases and J dropped 4 bases, with 12 bases sitting between them. Here the CDR3 DNA reads TGCAGTGCTCCCCGTGAGGGGTACAATGAGCAGTTCTTC. Protein sequence: CSAPREGYNEQFF.

There are a few counts of this clonotype. The V and J genes are TRBV6-1 and TRBJ2-5, with 7 bases matching TRBD2. Germline values: CDR1 MNHNS, CDR2 SASEGT. Losses at the gene ends were 1 base for V and 5 bases for J; bases not matched to a gene: 4. The CDR3 runs 14 residues. The CDR3 DNA reads as TGTGCCAGCAGTGAAGGCCCGGGGGGTGAGACCCAGTACTTC. Encoded protein: CASSEGPGGETQYF.

This clonotype was observed a handful of times. The V call is TRBV20-1, the J call TRBJ1-6, with TRBD1 matching 7 bases. V shed 1 base and J 5 bases; nucleotides not matched to a gene: 8. Germline V gene data show CDR1 as DFQATT and CDR2 as SNEGSKA (reference sequence). The CDR3 consists of 16 residues. The CDR3 reads CSARARVGTDNSPLHF. CDR3 bases: TGCAGTGCTAGAGCCCGGGTCGGGACAGATAATTCACCCCTCCACTTT.

The chain is built from TRBV20-1 and TRBJ2-7; D uncertain. The CDR3 consists of 13 residues. Per the germline V gene, CDR1 is DFQATT and CDR2 is SNEGSKA (reference sequence). Trimming shortened V by 7 bases and J by 0 bases, and 13 bases separated the two germline ends. CDR3 residues: CSGREASSYEQYV. CDR3 in DNA: TGCAGTGGGAGAGAAGCGAGCTCCTACGAGCAGTACGTC.

The chain recombines TRBV5-1 with TRBJ1-1, with D possibly TRBD1 on 5 matching bases. The ends were cut back, 1 base at V and 1 base at J, with 11 bases in the middle. The CDR3 runs to 15 residues. CDR1 is SGHRS and CDR2 is YFSETQ in the germline V gene. Written as DNA, the CDR3 is TGCGCCAGCAGCTTGTTAGGGGTACCGAACACTGAAGCTTTCTTT. Encoded protein: CASSLLGVPNTEAFF.